This TCR beta chain was sequenced for a study of shared clonotypes between healthy human individuals. Sequencing was at deep level. Genomic DNA from each subset was divided evenly over several immunoSEQ plates. The repertoire was sequenced with immunoSEQ multiplex PCR; TCRdb's copy has only in-frame clones and lacks some. Seen here are roughly 1,000,000 clones, approximately 80% observed once, and the top ten hold 0.61%. V was trimmed by 6 bases and J by 2 bases, leaving 7 bases between them. The CDR3 covers 12 residues. Germline V CDR1 and CDR2: MGHDK, SYGVNS. This clone was seen a few times. Its matching antigen is unknown. Regarding the study as a whole: Only blood underwent sampling, and tissue repertoires likely differ.

This chain uses TRBV25-1 with TRBJ1-2; a weak D match, TRBD1 (6 bases). This TCR was sampled from a man between 18 and 29 years old in good health. Some clones in this sample may be carry-over from other donors' samples. The sample consisted of memory CD4+ T cells from PBMCs. Specified subset: CD45RA-negative fraction. This CDR3 reads CASRDRNYGYTF. CDR3 sequence (DNA): TGTGCCAGCAGGGACAGAAACTATGGCTACACCTTC.